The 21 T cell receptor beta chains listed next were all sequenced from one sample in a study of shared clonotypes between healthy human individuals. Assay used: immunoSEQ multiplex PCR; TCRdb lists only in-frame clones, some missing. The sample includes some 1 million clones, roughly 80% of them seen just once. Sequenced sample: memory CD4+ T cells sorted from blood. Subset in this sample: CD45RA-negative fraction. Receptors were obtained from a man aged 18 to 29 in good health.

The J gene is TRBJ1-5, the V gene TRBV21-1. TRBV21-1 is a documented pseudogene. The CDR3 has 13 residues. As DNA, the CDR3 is TGTGCCAGCAGCAAAGTGTTAGTTCAGCCCCAGCATTTT. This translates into CASSKVLVQPQHF.

The CDR3 DNA reads as TGTGCCTGGAGTAAGGGGAGAGGTGGAAACACCATATATTTT. The encoded protein is CAWSKGRGGNTIYF. This chain links TRBV30 with TRBJ1-3, with D maybe TRBD1 (5 bases). V was shortened by 2 bases and J by 3 bases, with 11 bases between the two germline ends. CDR3 length: 14 amino acids. Germline values: CDR1 GTSNPN, CDR2 SVGIG (reference sequence).

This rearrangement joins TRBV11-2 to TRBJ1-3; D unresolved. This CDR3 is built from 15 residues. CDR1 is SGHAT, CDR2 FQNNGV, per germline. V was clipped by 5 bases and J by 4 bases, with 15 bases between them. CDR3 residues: CASSLRAGSGNTIYF. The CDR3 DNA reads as TGTGCCAGCAGCCTGAGGGCCGGATCGGGAAACACCATATATTTT.

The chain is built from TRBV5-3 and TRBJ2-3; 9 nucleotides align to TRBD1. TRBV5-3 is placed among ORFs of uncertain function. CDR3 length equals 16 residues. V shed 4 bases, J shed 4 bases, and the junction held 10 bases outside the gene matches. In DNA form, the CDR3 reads TGTGCCAGAAGCCGCGAAGGGACAGGGAAGGCAGATACGCAGTATTTT. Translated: CARSREGTGKADTQYF.

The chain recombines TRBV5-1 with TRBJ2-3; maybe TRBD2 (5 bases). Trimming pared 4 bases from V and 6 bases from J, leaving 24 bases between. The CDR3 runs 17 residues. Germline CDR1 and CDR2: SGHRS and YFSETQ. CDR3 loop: CASSDLKGVAAGDTQYF. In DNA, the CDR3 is TGCGCCAGCAGCGATTTGAAGGGAGTGGCGGCGGGCGATACGCAGTATTTT.

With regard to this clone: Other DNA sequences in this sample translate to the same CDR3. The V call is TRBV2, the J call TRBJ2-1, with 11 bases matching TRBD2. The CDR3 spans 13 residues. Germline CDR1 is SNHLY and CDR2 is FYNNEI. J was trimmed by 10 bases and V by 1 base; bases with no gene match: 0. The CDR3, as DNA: TGTGCCAGCAGTGAAGGACTAGCGGGAGAGCAGTTCTTC. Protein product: CASSEGLAGEQFF.

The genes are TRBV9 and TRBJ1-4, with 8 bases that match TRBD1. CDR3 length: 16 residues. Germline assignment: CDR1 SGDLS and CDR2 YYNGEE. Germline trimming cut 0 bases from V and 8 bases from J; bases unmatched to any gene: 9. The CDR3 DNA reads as TGTGCCAGCAGCGTAGGCAGACAGGGGATGGGAGAAAAACTGTTTTTT. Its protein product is CASSVGRQGMGEKLFF.

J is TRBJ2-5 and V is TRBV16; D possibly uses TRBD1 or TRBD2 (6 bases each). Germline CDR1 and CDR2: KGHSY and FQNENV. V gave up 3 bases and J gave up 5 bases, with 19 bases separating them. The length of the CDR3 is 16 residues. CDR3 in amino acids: CASSHSDTGRRETQYF. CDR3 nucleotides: TGTGCCAGCAGCCACTCCGATACAGGGAGGCGGGAGACCCAGTACTTC.

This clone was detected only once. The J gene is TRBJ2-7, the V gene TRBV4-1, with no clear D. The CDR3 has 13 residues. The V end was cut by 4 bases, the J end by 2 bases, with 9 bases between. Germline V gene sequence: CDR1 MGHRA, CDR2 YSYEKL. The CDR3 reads CASSPDPAYEQYF. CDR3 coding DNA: TGCGCCAGCAGCCCCGACCCCGCCTACGAGCAGTACTTC.

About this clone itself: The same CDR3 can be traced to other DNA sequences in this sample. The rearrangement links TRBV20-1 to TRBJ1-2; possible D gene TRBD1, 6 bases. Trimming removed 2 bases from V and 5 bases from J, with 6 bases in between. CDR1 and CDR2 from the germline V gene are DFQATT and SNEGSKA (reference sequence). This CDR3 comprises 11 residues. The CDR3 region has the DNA TGCAGTGCTAGAAGGGGGTATGGCTACACCTTC. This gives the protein CSARRGYGYTF.

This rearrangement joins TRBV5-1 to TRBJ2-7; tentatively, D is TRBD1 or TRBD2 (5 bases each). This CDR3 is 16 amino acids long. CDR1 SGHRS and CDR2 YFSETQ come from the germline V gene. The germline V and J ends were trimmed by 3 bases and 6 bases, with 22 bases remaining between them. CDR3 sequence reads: CASSSGTWGRTGEQYF. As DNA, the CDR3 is TGCGCCAGCAGCTCCGGTACTTGGGGGAGAACAGGCGAGCAGTACTTC. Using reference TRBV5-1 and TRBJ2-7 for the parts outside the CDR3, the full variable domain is KAGVTQTPRYLIKTRGQQVTLSCSPISGHRSVSWYQQTPGQGLQFLFEYFSETQRNKGNFPGRFSGRQFSNSRSEMNVSTLELGDSALYLCASSSGTWGRTGEQYFGPGTRLTVT.

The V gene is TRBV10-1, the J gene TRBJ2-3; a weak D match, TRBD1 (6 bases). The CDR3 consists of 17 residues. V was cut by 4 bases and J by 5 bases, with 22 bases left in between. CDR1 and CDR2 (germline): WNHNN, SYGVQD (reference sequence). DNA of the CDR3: TGCGCCAGCAGTGGGGGGCCGGGCCCAAAGGGCGAAGATACGCAGTATTTT. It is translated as CASSGGPGPKGEDTQYF.

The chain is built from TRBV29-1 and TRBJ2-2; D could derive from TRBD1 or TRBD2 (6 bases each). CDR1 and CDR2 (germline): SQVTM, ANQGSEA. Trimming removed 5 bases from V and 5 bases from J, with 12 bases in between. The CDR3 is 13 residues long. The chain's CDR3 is CSVRQGGTGELFF. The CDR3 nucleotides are TGCAGCGTTAGACAAGGGGGGACCGGGGAGCTGTTTTTT.

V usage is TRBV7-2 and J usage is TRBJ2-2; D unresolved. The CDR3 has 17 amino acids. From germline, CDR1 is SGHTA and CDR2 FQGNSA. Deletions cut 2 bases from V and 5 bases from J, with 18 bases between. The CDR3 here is CASSLRLGQAGTGELFF. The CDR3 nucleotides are TGTGCCAGCAGCTTAAGGCTAGGGCAGGCTGGGACCGGGGAGCTGTTTTTT.

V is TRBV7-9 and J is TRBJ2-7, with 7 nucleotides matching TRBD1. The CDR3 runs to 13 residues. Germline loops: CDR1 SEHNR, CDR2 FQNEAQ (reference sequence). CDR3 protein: CAIRQGPSYEQYF. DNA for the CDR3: TGTGCAATCCGACAGGGACCCTCCTACGAGCAGTACTTC.

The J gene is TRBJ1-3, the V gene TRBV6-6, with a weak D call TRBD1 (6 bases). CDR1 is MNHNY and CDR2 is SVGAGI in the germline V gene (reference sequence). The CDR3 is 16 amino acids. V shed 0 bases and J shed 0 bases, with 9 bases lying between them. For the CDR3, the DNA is TGTGCCAGCAGTTACTCGGACAGTAACTCTGGAAACACCATATATTTT. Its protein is CASSYSDSNSGNTIYF.

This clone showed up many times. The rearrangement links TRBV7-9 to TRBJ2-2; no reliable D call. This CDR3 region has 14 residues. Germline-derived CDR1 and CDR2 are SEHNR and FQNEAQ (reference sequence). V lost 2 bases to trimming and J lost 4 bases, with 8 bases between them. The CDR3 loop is CASSLSLGTGELFF. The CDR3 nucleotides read TGTGCCAGCAGCTTATCCCTCGGCACCGGGGAGCTGTTTTTT.

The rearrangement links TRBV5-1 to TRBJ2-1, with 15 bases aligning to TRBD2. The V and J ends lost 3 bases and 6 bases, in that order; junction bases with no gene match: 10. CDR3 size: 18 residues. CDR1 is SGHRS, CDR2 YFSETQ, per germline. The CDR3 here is CASSYGTSGRRIGNEQFF. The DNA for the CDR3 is TGCGCCAGCAGCTACGGGACTAGCGGGAGGAGGATCGGCAATGAGCAGTTCTTC.

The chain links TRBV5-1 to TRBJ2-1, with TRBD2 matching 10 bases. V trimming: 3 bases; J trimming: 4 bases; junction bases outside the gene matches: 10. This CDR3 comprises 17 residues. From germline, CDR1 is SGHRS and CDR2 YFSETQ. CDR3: CASSWTARTSGYNEQFF. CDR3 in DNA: TGCGCCAGCAGCTGGACTGCTAGGACTAGCGGATACAATGAGCAGTTCTTC.

The CDR3 DNA follows: TGTGCCAGCAGTGTCGGAGGGCCAAAGGATACGCAGTATTTT. It codes for CASSVGGPKDTQYF. The rearrangement links TRBV6-1 to TRBJ2-3; D may be TRBD2 (6 bases). CDR1 is MNHNS and CDR2 is SASEGT in the germline V gene. Between the trimmed V and J ends, which lost 4 bases and 6 bases, there was a span of 14 bases. The CDR3 has 14 amino acids.

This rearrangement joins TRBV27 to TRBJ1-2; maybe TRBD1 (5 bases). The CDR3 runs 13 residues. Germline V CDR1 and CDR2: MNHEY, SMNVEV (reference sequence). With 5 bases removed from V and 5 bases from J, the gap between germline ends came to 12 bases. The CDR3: CASSPRQTYGYTF. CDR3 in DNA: TGTGCCAGCAGTCCGCGACAGACTTATGGCTACACCTTC.